A single T cell receptor (beta chain) is shown here with its context. Antigen unknown. This specimen belongs to a study of response to subunit inactivated influenza vaccine. Study-wide results and caveats: Authors suggested few new T cells are recruited by each seasonal influenza vaccination.

One entry per CDR3 protein results from TCRdb running MiXCR on the RT-PCR reads. The repertoire holds about 780,000 distinct CDR3 sequences, with 15% to 20% as singletons. The CDR3 is 14 amino acids. Looked up from germline, CDR1 is MDHEN and CDR2 is SYDVKM. Trimming removed 5 bases at V and 2 bases at J, with 13 bases between. V and J are TRBV28 and TRBJ2-7; D uncertain. The source was PBMCs from blood, collected 4 to 6 days after vaccination. This receptor was taken from a man aged 50 to 60 who received an inactivated influenza vaccine. CDR3 protein: CASSARNFPYEQYF. DNA of the CDR3: TGTGCCAGCAGTGCCCGCAATTTTCCCTACGAGCAGTACTTC.